Presented here are 9 T cell receptor beta chains from one specimen sequenced in a study of PD-1 blockade in mismatch repair-deficient tumors. Sequencing used immunoSEQ multiplex PCR; TCRdb keeps in-frame clones, though not all of them. The repertoire holds over 100,000 clones, more than 60% seen once, with roughly 4.5% in the top ten. The sample was peripheral blood, taken around 60 weeks after starting pembrolizumab. These receptors were collected from an adult with mismatch repair-deficient cancer.

This clone was detected only once. J is TRBJ2-7 and V is TRBV19; D call uncertain. Trimming cost V 4 bases and J 1 base, with 11 bases left between them. The CDR3 sequence is 14 residues long. The germline V gene has CDR1 LNHDA and CDR2 SQIVND (reference sequence). CDR3 sequence (DNA): TGTGCCAGTAGTACCCCCGGAGCATCCTACGAGCAGTACTTC. This codes for CASSTPGASYEQYF.

The chain links TRBV7-2 to TRBJ1-4; 9 bases map to TRBD1. The CDR3 runs to 15 residues. The germline V gene has CDR1 SGHTA and CDR2 FQGNSA. V lost 4 bases and J lost 4; bases outside the gene matches: 4. CDR3 nucleotides: TGTGCCAGCAGCTCTCCGGGACAGGGTAATGAAAAACTGTTTTTT. Translation: CASSSPGQGNEKLFF. Full variable domain (missing parts from reference TRBV7-2 and TRBJ1-4): GAGVSQSPSNKVTEKGKDVELRCDPISGHTALYWYRQSLGQGLEFLIYFQGNSAPDKSGLPSDRFSAERTGGSVSTLTIQRTQQEDSAVYLCASSSPGQGNEKLFFGSGTQLSVL.

The chain recombines TRBV6-1 with TRBJ1-1, with 8 nucleotides matching TRBD1. Germline CDR1 reads MNHNS; CDR2 reads SASEGT. The CDR3 loop spans 14 amino acids. Trimming took 6 bases from V and 1 from J; bases not matched to a gene: 4. The CDR3 DNA follows: TGTGCCAGCAGGAGACAGGGGACGAACACTGAAGCTTTCTTT. Translated: CASRRQGTNTEAFF.

The chain joins TRBV10-3 to TRBJ2-2, with a tentative D call TRBD2 (6 bases). Trimming stripped 7 bases from V and 1 base from J, with 10 bases between. The germline V gene encodes CDR1 ENHRY and CDR2 SYGVKD. CDR3 length: 14 amino acids. The CDR3 DNA sequence: TGTGCCATCACGGGCGGGATGAACACCGGGGAGCTGTTTTTT. Translation gives CAITGGMNTGELFF.

The CDR3 DNA reads as TGTGCCAGCAGCATGAGGGACTACTCCTACGAGCAGTACTTC. Encoded protein: CASSMRDYSYEQYF. The rearrangement joins TRBV7-2 to TRBJ2-7; 7 bases are a match to TRBD2. CDR1 SGHTA and CDR2 FQGNSA come from the germline V gene. V was clipped by 5 bases and J by 0 bases; unmatched bases: 4. CDR3 length: 14 residues.

This clone appeared a few times. This chain uses TRBV7-9 with TRBJ1-4; D unresolved. The V and J ends lost 1 base and 12 bases respectively, with 12 bases between them. CDR1 and CDR2 from the germline V gene are SEHNR and FQNEAQ (reference sequence). This CDR3 has 13 residues. CDR3 DNA: TGTGCCAGCAGCTTAGAGCGCAGCGGGGAACTGTTTTTT. Translating gives CASSLERSGELFF.

V and J are TRBV7-2 and TRBJ2-3; D is tentatively TRBD1 or TRBD2 (7 bases each). The germline V and J ends were trimmed by 1 base and 5 bases, with 16 bases remaining between them. Per germline, CDR1 SGHTA and CDR2 FQGNSA. The CDR3 spans 16 residues. The CDR3 region is CASSLEGRGRKDTQYF. Written as DNA, the CDR3 is TGTGCCAGCAGCTTAGAGGGGAGGGGGCGAAAAGATACGCAGTATTTT.

J is TRBJ2-7 and V is TRBV5-3, with 8 nucleotides matching TRBD2. TRBV5-3 is an ORF, and what it does is uncertain. This CDR3 has 13 amino acids. J lost 7 bases, V lost 4 bases, and 7 bases had no gene match. CDR3 DNA sequence: TGTGCCAGAAGCCCCGGACTAGCCGGGGAGCAGTACTTC. This gives the protein CARSPGLAGEQYF.

The chain joins TRBV11-2 to TRBJ2-5; 8 nucleotides agree with TRBD2. V was pared by 2 bases and J by 5 bases, with 13 bases of the junction left unmatched. This CDR3 has 17 residues. Looked up from germline, CDR1 is SGHAT and CDR2 is FQNNGV. The CDR3, as DNA: TGTGCCAGCAGCTTAAAAAGAGGCGGGAGGACTCTGGAGACCCAGTACTTC. It yields the protein CASSLKRGGRTLETQYF.